The next 18 T cell receptor beta chains were all read from a single sample in a study of T cell clonality in common variable immunodeficiency (dated by TCRdb to the mid-2010s). No antigen is known for these receptors. Here is what the overall study found, with its caveats: Reportedly, TCRbeta sequences from CVID had fewer deletions and N-nucleotide insertions, and highly modified clones with 13 or more V deletions were absent from CVID.

Library generation was performed with the immunoSEQ multiplex PCR assay. The table was pulled from immuneACCESS by TCRdb, which kept in-frame rearrangements only. Such tables lose some clones; where checked, under half of the loss comes from unresolved V genes, and the rest has no known cause. The sample counts roughly 34,000 clones, each observed more than once. The ten top clones hold around 6.7% of the sample. Sequencing used peripheral blood mononuclear cells. The receptors here all came from a human donor with common variable immunodeficiency.

This clone was seen only a few times. The read terminates 3 residues ahead of where the CDR3 ends, so the germline J gene completes it. J is TRBJ2-7 and V is TRBV20-1; a weak D match, TRBD1 (6 bases). The CDR3 is 14 amino acids. Trimming shortened V by 5 bases and J by 0 bases, and 14 bases separated the two germline ends. Germline CDR1 reads DFQATT; CDR2 reads SNEGSKA (reference sequence). The CDR3 is CSAEDRHSSYEQYF. The CDR3 bases that were read are TGCAGTGCTGAAGACAGGCATAGCTCCTACGAG.

This clone has only a few counts. The read terminates 3 residues before the CDR3 end, so the remaining end is supplied by the germline J gene. The chain uses TRBV7-3 and TRBJ1-1; 9 bases fit TRBD1. The V and J ends lost 2 bases and 6 bases, in that order; junction bases with no gene match: 7. Germline CDR1 SGHTA, CDR2 FQGTGA. The CDR3 contains 15 residues. CDR3 region: CASSLEGTGYPEAFF. The CDR3 bases that were read are TGTGCCAGCAGCTTAGAGGGGACAGGGTACCCTGAA.

This clone was recorded a few times. Read coverage stops 3 residues before the CDR3 terminus; the germline J gene supplies the remainder. V usage is TRBV2 and J usage is TRBJ2-7; maybe TRBD2 (5 bases). Per germline, CDR1 SNHLY and CDR2 FYNNEI. Trimming cost V 8 bases and J 1 base, with 6 bases left between them. The CDR3 covers 11 residues. This chain's CDR3 is CASGGSYEQYF. The DNA read from the CDR3 is TGTGCCAGCGGCGGGTCCTACGAG.

The sample holds many counts of this clone. The read halts 3 residues ahead of the CDR3 end, with the missing end drawn from the germline J gene. The V gene is TRBV29-1, the J gene TRBJ1-2, with TRBD1 as a possible D gene (6 bases). Between the trimmed V and J ends, which lost 5 bases and 5 bases, there was a span of 15 bases. The germline V gene encodes CDR1 SQVTM and CDR2 ANQGSEA. CDR3 length: 13 residues. The CDR3 DNA, read in part, is TGCAGCGTTCACCGGAGGGGGGGATATGGC. This encodes CSVHRRGGYG. The whole CDR3 sequence is CSVHRRGGYGYTF.

About this clone itself: The sequence runs out 3 residues before the end of the CDR3; the remainder is reconstructed from the germline J gene. The chain couples TRBV6-1 to TRBJ2-7; D unclear. The V end lost 2 bases, the J end lost 2 bases, and 16 bases lay between the germline ends. Germline loops: CDR1 MNHNS, CDR2 SASEGT. The CDR3 runs 16 residues. Incomplete CDR3 DNA: TGTGCCAGCAGTGAAAGGTTCGACAACGTAGCCTACGAG. Its translation: CASSERFDNVAYE. The CDR3 as a whole reads CASSERFDNVAYEQYF.

This clone was picked up a small number of times. Read sequence stops 3 residues before the CDR3 end, and the germline J gene provides the missing end. The chain has TRBV7-8 and TRBJ2-7, with TRBD2 matching over 9 bases. Losses at the gene ends were 1 base for V and 6 bases for J; bases not matched to a gene: 13. Germline lookup yields CDR1 SGHVS and CDR2 FQNEAQ. This CDR3 spans 17 amino acids. CDR3: CASSLVRAGGPLVEQYF. The part of the CDR3 DNA that was read is TGTGCCAGCAGCTTAGTGCGGGCGGGAGGGCCCCTGGTCGAG.

A few counts support this clone. Coverage ceases 3 residues before the CDR3 finishes, and the germline J gene fills in the end. V and J are TRBV6-2 or TRBV6-3 and TRBJ2-7; tentatively, D is TRBD2 (5 bases). V was shortened by 10 bases and J by 2 bases, with 12 bases between the two germline ends. There are 12 residues in the CDR3. Germline-derived CDR1 and CDR2 are MNHEY and SVGEGT. This CDR3 reads CATSGSPYEQYF. Incomplete CDR3 DNA: TGTGCCACCTCGGGGAGCCCCTACGAG.

This clone has at least ten counts. The read comes to an end 3 residues before the CDR3 does, leaving the germline J gene to fill in the end. The V gene is TRBV12-3 or TRBV12-4, the J gene TRBJ1-1, with 8 bases matching TRBD1. This CDR3 is built from 14 residues. Trimming removed 6 bases from V and 5 bases from J; junction bases left unmatched: 8. CDR3 in amino acids: CASRDETGETEAFF. The part of the CDR3 DNA that was read is TGTGCCAGCAGGGATGAGACAGGGGAAACTGAA.

This clone was observed a few times. The read falls 3 residues short of the CDR3 end, and the missing part is taken from the germline J gene. This rearrangement joins TRBV5-1 to TRBJ2-5; possible D gene TRBD1, 7 bases. Per germline, CDR1 SGHRS and CDR2 YFSETQ. Trimming pared 4 bases from V and 7 bases from J, leaving 14 bases between. This CDR3 has 13 amino acids. Incomplete CDR3 DNA: TGCGCCAGCAGCCTGCGGGACAGTCCGACC. Amino acids: CASSLRDSPT. In full, the CDR3 reads CASSLRDSPTQYF.

Only a few counts were recorded for this clone. The read terminates 3 residues before the CDR3 end, so the remaining end is supplied by the germline J gene. V and J are TRBV11-2 and TRBJ2-7; 7 positions match TRBD1. The V and J ends lost 5 bases and 2 bases, in that order; junction bases with no gene match: 3. The CDR3 consists of 13 residues. Germline-derived CDR1 and CDR2 are SGHAT and FQNNGV. The CDR3 bases that were read are TGTGCCAGCAGCCCAGGGACAGCCTACGAG. Residues: CASSPGTAYE. The entire CDR3 sequence reads CASSPGTAYEQYF.

This clone was seen a handful of times. The read terminates 3 residues ahead of where the CDR3 ends, so the germline J gene completes it. This chain links TRBV7-2 with TRBJ2-1, with 7 bases fitting TRBD1. CDR1 and CDR2 (germline): SGHTA, FQGNSA. CDR3 length equals 15 residues. V was pared by 0 bases and J by 5 bases, with 4 bases of the junction left unmatched. The CDR3 reads CASSLARQGNNEQFF. The sequenced part of the CDR3 DNA is TGTGCCAGCAGCTTAGCGCGACAGGGTAACAATGAG.

In its sample, this clone was seen a few times. The read ends 3 residues before the CDR3 terminus; that terminus is restored from the germline J gene. The rearrangement joins TRBV6-2 or TRBV6-3 to TRBJ2-7; D might be TRBD2 (6 bases). Germline V CDR1 and CDR2: MNHEY, SVGEGT. The CDR3 is 16 amino acids. V lost 4 bases and J lost 6, with 22 bases in between. CDR3 in amino acids: CASSSVGGGLQGEQYF. CDR3 DNA, as far as it was read: TGTGCCAGCAGTTCCGTGGGTGGCGGACTACAAGGCGAG.

There are a few counts of this clone. The read finishes 3 residues shy of the CDR3 end, and the germline J gene is used to complete it. The V gene is TRBV5-1, the J gene TRBJ1-1; D uncertain. This CDR3 has 13 amino acids. V was clipped by 0 bases and J by 6 bases, with 9 bases between them. Germline values: CDR1 SGHRS, CDR2 YFSETQ. This CDR3 reads CASSLVRGSEAFF. The CDR3 DNA, read in part, is TGCGCCAGCAGCTTGGTCCGCGGCTCTGAA.

This clone was observed at least ten times. Read coverage stops 3 residues before the CDR3 terminus; the germline J gene supplies the remainder. The chain couples TRBV11-3 to TRBJ2-7; TRBD1 is a possible D gene (6 bases). The CDR3 spans 14 residues. Trimming took off 7 bases at V and 1 base at J, with 14 bases between the two ends. Germline V gives CDR1 SGHNT, CDR2 YENEEA. CDR3 DNA (partial): TGTGCCAGCACCCCGGACAGCAGGTCCTACGAG. Translating gives CASTPDSRSYE. The full CDR3 protein reads CASTPDSRSYEQYF.

Many counts were recorded for this clone. The CDR3 loop reads CASSLVPESTGELFF. The CDR3 bases that were read are TGCGCCAGCAGCTTGGTCCCAGAGTCCACCGGGGAG. This rearrangement joins TRBV5-1 to TRBJ2-2; D gene uncertain. The CDR3 is cut off 3 residues early in the read; its end comes from the germline J gene. V dropped 0 bases and J dropped 4 bases, with 10 bases sitting between them. The CDR3 is 15 residues long. Per germline, CDR1 SGHRS and CDR2 YFSETQ.

Remarks on this clone: The read comes to an end 3 residues before the CDR3 does, leaving the germline J gene to fill in the end. This chain uses TRBV2 with TRBJ1-5; 8 bases are shared with TRBD1. With V trimmed by 8 bases and J by 2 bases, 5 bases remained unmatched. The CDR3 has 14 residues. CDR1 is SNHLY and CDR2 is FYNNEI in the germline V gene. The CDR3 sequence is CASLDREGNQPQHF. The part of the CDR3 DNA that was read is TGTGCCAGCCTGGACAGGGAAGGCAATCAGCCC.

This clone occurred a few times. The CDR3 end falls 3 residues outside the read, so it is completed with the germline J gene. J is TRBJ2-5 and V is TRBV20-1; tentative D call: TRBD1 (6 bases). Trimming pared 0 bases from V and 6 bases from J, leaving 14 bases between. CDR3 length equals 14 residues. The germline gives CDR1 DFQATT, CDR2 SNEGSKA (reference sequence). The covered CDR3 bases are TGCAGTGCTAGAGAAGGGGGTTTAGGTAAGACC. Translation: CSAREGGLGKT. The whole CDR3 sequence reads CSAREGGLGKTQYF.

Of note for this clone: Read data end 3 residues before the CDR3 end; the end is taken from the germline J gene. This chain uses TRBV5-1 with TRBJ2-5; TRBD1 matches 7 bases. The CDR3 is made up of 14 amino acids. The junction had 0 bases not matched to a gene; V was cut back by 0 bases and J by 1 base. In germline, CDR1 is SGHRS, CDR2 YFSETQ. The CDR3 protein is CASSLGDSQETQYF. The part of the CDR3 DNA that was read is TGCGCCAGCAGCTTGGGGGACAGCCAAGAGACC. The complete variable domain, with remaining parts taken from reference TRBV5-1 and TRBJ2-5, reads KAGVTQTPRYLIKTRGQQVTLSCSPISGHRSVSWYQQTPGQGLQFLFEYFSETQRNKGNFPGRFSGRQFSNSRSEMNVSTLELGDSALYLCASSLGDSQETQYFGPGTRLLVL.